Shown below are 8 T cell receptor beta chains from a single sample sequenced in a study of cytomegalovirus exposure and HLA in healthy donors (dated by TCRdb to the late 2010s). The library was built by means of the immunoSEQ multiplex PCR assay. For the multiplex PCR, a mixture combining 60 forward primers for TCR Vbeta segments and 13 reverse primers for TCR Jbeta segments was used. What TCRdb holds here is the immuneACCESS table cut down to in-frame rearrangements. Part of the clones is not present; checked against another copy, under half of the missing clones reflect an unresolved V gene, and the others are unexplained. This sample has about 90,000 clones in its table, and around 69% of those were observed once. The ten biggest clones cover roughly 20% of the sample. The specimen sequenced was PBMCs. The receptor set was obtained from a woman aged 60-75 years in good health and CMV-seropositive.

The DNA for the CDR3 is TGCAGCGCCGGGACTCAAGTAGGGGGCTACACCTTC. This sequence encodes CSAGTQVGGYTF. This chain uses TRBV29-1 with TRBJ1-2; D is possibly TRBD1 (5 bases). CDR3 length: 12 amino acids. With 7 bases removed from V and 8 bases from J, the gap between germline ends came to 17 bases. Germline V gives CDR1 SQVTM, CDR2 ANQGSEA.

This rearrangement joins TRBV6-5 to TRBJ2-3, with a possible D match to TRBD2 (5 bases). The ends were cut back, 6 bases at V and 10 bases at J, with 11 bases in the middle. CDR3 length: 11 residues. Germline CDR1 MNHEY, CDR2 SVGAGI. CDR3 in amino acids: CASSKGGSQYF. The CDR3 DNA reads as TGTGCCAGCAGCAAAGGAGGATCGCAGTATTTT.

The CDR3 region is CASSLRQGISGELFF. The CDR3, as DNA: TGTGCCAGCAGCTTAAGACAGGGCATTTCGGGGGAGCTGTTTTTT. The chain combines TRBV7-6 with TRBJ2-2; TRBD1 aligns across 7 bases. Germline lookup yields CDR1 SGHVS and CDR2 FNYEAQ. This CDR3 region has 15 residues. Germline trimming cut 2 bases from V and 8 bases from J; bases unmatched to any gene: 8.

The chain links TRBV5-4 to TRBJ2-3; maybe TRBD1 (6 bases). CDR1 SGHNT and CDR2 YYREEE come from the germline V gene (reference sequence). The CDR3 covers 14 residues. Trimming cost V 3 bases and J 1 base, with 9 bases left between them. The CDR3 nucleotides read TGTGCCAGCAGCTCCCGACAGGGCACAGATACGCAGTATTTT. Its protein is CASSSRQGTDTQYF. Based on the CDR3 plus reference TRBV5-4 and TRBJ2-3, the full variable domain is ETGVTQSPTHLIKTRGQQVTLRCSSQSGHNTVSWYQQALGQGPQFIFQYYREEENGRGNFPPRFSGLQFPNYSSELNVNALELDDSALYLCASSSRQGTDTQYFGPGTRLTVL.

The rearrangement joins TRBV30 to TRBJ1-2, with D possibly TRBD1 on 5 matching bases. The CDR3 is 11 residues long. Trimming stripped 6 bases from V and 8 bases from J, with 13 bases between. Per the germline V gene, CDR1 is GTSNPN and CDR2 is SVGIG (reference sequence). The CDR3: CACSWGEGYTF. The CDR3, as DNA: TGTGCCTGTTCTTGGGGGGAAGGCTACACCTTC.

This chain joins TRBV5-4 and TRBJ2-7, with TRBD2 identical over 9 bases. The CDR3 has 16 amino acids. The junction had 8 bases not matched to a gene; V was cut back by 4 bases and J by 0 bases. Per germline, CDR1 SGHNT and CDR2 YYREEE (reference sequence). CDR3 sequence: CASSTGTSRSSYEQYF. The DNA for the CDR3 is TGTGCCAGCAGCACCGGGACTAGCCGGAGCTCCTACGAGCAGTACTTC.

This chain connects TRBV30 to TRBJ2-5, with 7 bases fitting TRBD2. This CDR3 has 16 amino acids. In germline, CDR1 is GTSNPN, CDR2 SVGIG (reference sequence). V lost 0 bases and J lost 11; bases outside the gene matches: 18. The CDR3, as DNA: TGTGCCTGGAGTGTAAGAGGGGAGGGACCTCTGGGGGAGCAGTACTTC. Residues: CAWSVRGEGPLGEQYF.

This chain joins TRBV18 and TRBJ2-7; TRBD1 agrees at 9 bases. The CDR3 is made up of 17 amino acids. The ends lost 5 bases at V and 3 bases at J; junction bases unmatched: 14. Germline V gene data show CDR1 as KGHSH and CDR2 as LQKENI. The CDR3 DNA reads TGTGCCAGCTCAGGGACAGGGTGGGGCAATTCTTTCTACGAGCAGTACTTC. Amino acids: CASSGTGWGNSFYEQYF.